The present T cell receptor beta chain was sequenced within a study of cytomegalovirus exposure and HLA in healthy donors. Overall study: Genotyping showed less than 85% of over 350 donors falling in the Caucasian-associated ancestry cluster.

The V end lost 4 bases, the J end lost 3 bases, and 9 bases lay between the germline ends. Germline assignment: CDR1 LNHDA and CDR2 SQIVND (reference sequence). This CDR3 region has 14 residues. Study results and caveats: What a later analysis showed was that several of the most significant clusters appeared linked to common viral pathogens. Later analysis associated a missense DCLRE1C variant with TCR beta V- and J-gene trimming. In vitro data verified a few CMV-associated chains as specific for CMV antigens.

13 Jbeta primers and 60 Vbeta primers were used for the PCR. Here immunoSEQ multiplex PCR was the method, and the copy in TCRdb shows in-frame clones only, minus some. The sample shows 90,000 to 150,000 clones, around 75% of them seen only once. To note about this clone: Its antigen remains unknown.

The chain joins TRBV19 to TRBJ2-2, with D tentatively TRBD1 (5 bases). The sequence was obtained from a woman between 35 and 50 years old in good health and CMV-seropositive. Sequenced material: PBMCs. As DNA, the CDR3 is TGTGCCAGTAGTACAGGGTCGGACACCGGGGAGCTGTTTTTT. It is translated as CASSTGSDTGELFF.